These 27 T cell receptor beta chains originate from one sample sequenced in a study of cytomegalovirus exposure and HLA in healthy donors. The PCR had 60 Vbeta and 13 Jbeta primers. Generated by immunoSEQ multiplex PCR, the TCRdb table keeps only in-frame clones and is missing some. The sample contains around 120,000 clones, roughly 79% of which appear only once. Sequenced sample: PBMCs. The receptors come from a woman between 45 and 60 years old in good health and CMV-seronegative.

This clone was detected only a few times. CDR3 sequence reads: CASSSPGTGRGYGYTF. In nucleotides, the CDR3 is TGTGCCAGCAGTTCCCCTGGGACAGGGAGGGGGTATGGCTACACCTTC. The chain has TRBV25-1 and TRBJ1-2; 9 bases line up with TRBD1. Germline-derived CDR1 and CDR2 are MGHDK and SYGVNS. This CDR3 has 16 residues. J was trimmed by 5 bases and V by 5 bases; bases with no gene match: 12.

The J gene is TRBJ1-3, the V gene TRBV5-1, with D unclear. The CDR3 extends over 17 amino acids. Trimming cost V 2 bases and J 0 bases, with 15 bases left between them. The germline gives CDR1 SGHRS, CDR2 YFSETQ. The CDR3 nucleotides are TGCGCCAGCAGCTTAGGATGGAGTTCGAGCTCTGGAAACACCATATATTTT. Protein sequence: CASSLGWSSSSGNTIYF.

The chain recombines TRBV19 with TRBJ2-7; 11 bases line up with TRBD1. V lost 5 bases to trimming and J lost 5 bases; unmatched junction nucleotides: 14. The CDR3 spans 17 residues. Germline V gene data show CDR1 as LNHDA and CDR2 as SQIVND (reference sequence). As DNA, the CDR3 is TGTGCCAGTAGTCCCCGGACAGGGGGCGGGAGCTACCACGAGCAGTACTTC. Protein product: CASSPRTGGGSYHEQYF.

The rearrangement links TRBV29-1 to TRBJ2-1, with no clear D. The V and J ends lost 4 bases and 2 bases respectively, with 9 bases between them. This CDR3 comprises 13 residues. Germline V gene lookup returns CDR1 SQVTM and CDR2 ANQGSEA. This CDR3 reads CSVVPRAYNEQFF. DNA for the CDR3: TGCAGCGTTGTTCCGCGAGCCTACAATGAGCAGTTCTTC.

The gene calls are TRBV7-8 and TRBJ2-1; 14 bases map to TRBD2. V gave up 2 bases and J gave up 0 bases; unmatched junction bases: 6. Germline CDR1 SGHVS, CDR2 FQNEAQ. The CDR3 totals 19 residues. CDR3 sequence (DNA): TGTGCCAGCAGCTTACGACTAGCGGGAGGGATAAGCTCCTACAATGAGCAGTTCTTC. This gives the protein CASSLRLAGGISSYNEQFF. Looking up the rest from reference TRBV7-8 and TRBJ2-1 gives the full variable domain: GAGVSQSPRYKVAKRGQDVALRCDPISGHVSLFWYQQALGQGPEFLTYFQNEAQLDKSGLPSDRFFAERPEGSVSTLKIQRTQQEDSAVYLCASSLRLAGGISSYNEQFFGPGTRLTVL.

The chain recombines TRBV5-4 with TRBJ2-2, with D hard to call. V was clipped by 4 bases and J by 1 base, with 11 bases between them. From germline, CDR1 is SGHNT and CDR2 YYREEE (reference sequence). This CDR3 is 15 amino acids long. This chain's CDR3 is CASSPRNGNTGELFF. The DNA for the CDR3 is TGTGCCAGCAGCCCGCGGAACGGGAACACCGGGGAGCTGTTTTTT.

This clone was detected a few times. The chain joins TRBV6-5 to TRBJ1-2; no reliable D call. The CDR3 is 14 residues long. V gave up 4 bases and J gave up 6 bases, with 15 bases separating them. In germline, CDR1 is MNHEY, CDR2 SVGAGI. The CDR3 DNA follows: TGTGCCAGCAGTTCCACTCATTATATCAATGGCTACACCTTC. It yields the protein CASSSTHYINGYTF.

This clone was seen more than once but under ten times. The genes are TRBV30 and TRBJ1-2; no reliable D call. Germline CDR1 is GTSNPN and CDR2 is SVGIG (reference sequence). The V gene lost 3 bases and the J gene lost 4 bases, with 15 bases spanning the gap. CDR3 length: 14 residues. CDR3 sequence (DNA): TGTGCCTGGAGGCCACGAGGAGGAGGCTATGGCTACACCTTC. Translation gives CAWRPRGGGYGYTF.

The chain recombines TRBV18 with TRBJ2-1; 9 bases align to TRBD2. The CDR3 is 16 amino acids. The V gene end was trimmed by 2 bases and the J gene end by 3 bases; junction bases not matched to a gene: 5. Germline values: CDR1 KGHSH, CDR2 LQKENI. The CDR3 loop reads CASSPASGTVYNEQFF. CDR3 DNA: TGTGCCAGCTCACCAGCTAGCGGGACAGTCTACAATGAGCAGTTCTTC.

This chain links TRBV13 with TRBJ1-2; D may be TRBD1 (6 bases). Trimming left V 5 bases short and J 5 bases short, with 15 bases between. The length of the CDR3 is 14 residues. Germline V gives CDR1 PRHDT, CDR2 FYEKMQ (reference sequence). CDR3 in DNA: TGTGCCAGCAGCCCTAGGACAGCCCGTTATGGCTACACCTTC. Amino acids: CASSPRTARYGYTF.

The CDR3 nucleotides read TGTGCCTGGAGTAGGCAGACAGGAAAGTACGAAAAACTGTTTTTT. Amino acid sequence: CAWSRQTGKYEKLFF. This rearrangement joins TRBV30 to TRBJ1-4, with D possibly being TRBD1 (6 bases). Germline loops: CDR1 GTSNPN, CDR2 SVGIG (reference sequence). This CDR3 has 15 amino acids. The germline V and J ends were trimmed by 2 bases and 8 bases, with 18 bases remaining between them.

The chain uses TRBV30 and TRBJ1-5; maybe TRBD1 (5 bases). This CDR3 region has 13 residues. The germline V gene encodes CDR1 GTSNPN and CDR2 SVGIG (reference sequence). Trimming took 0 bases from V and 5 from J, leaving 8 bases between them. Here the CDR3 DNA reads TGTGCCTGGAGTGTAAAAGGGGATCAGCCCCAGCATTTT. Translation: CAWSVKGDQPQHF. The complete variable domain, with remaining parts taken from reference TRBV30 and TRBJ1-5, reads SQTIHQWPATLVQPVGSPLSLECTVEGTSNPNLYWYRQAAGRGLQLLFYSVGIGQISSEVPQNLSASRPQDRQFILSSKKLLLSDSGFYLCAWSVKGDQPQHFGDGTRLSIL.

A note on this clone: The sample carries other DNA sequences with the same CDR3. This sequence joins TRBV6-6 and TRBJ1-2; no definite D call. The V gene lost 5 bases and the J gene lost 3 bases, with 7 bases spanning the gap. CDR3 length equals 12 residues. The germline gives CDR1 MNHNY, CDR2 SVGAGI (reference sequence). DNA of the CDR3: TGTGCCAGCAGTCTAGAGGACTATGGCTACACCTTC. Its protein product is CASSLEDYGYTF.

The chain uses TRBV10-3 and TRBJ1-5, with a tentative D call TRBD1 (5 bases). CDR3 length equals 13 residues. Germline V gene sequence: CDR1 ENHRY, CDR2 SYGVKD. Trimming pared 5 bases from V and 3 bases from J, leaving 8 bases between. The CDR3 DNA sequence: TGTGCCATCAGTCCCGGACACAATCAGCCCCAGCATTTT. This translates into CAISPGHNQPQHF.

This chain uses TRBV7-3 with TRBJ2-1; 10 bases align to TRBD2. The germline CDR1 and CDR2 sequences are SGHTA and FQGTGA. V dropped 6 bases and J dropped 8; count of bases not matched to a gene: 7. The CDR3 contains 14 residues. The CDR3 DNA follows: TGTGCCAGCAGTTTAGCGGGAGGTGGGGATGAGCAGTTCTTC. Residues: CASSLAGGGDEQFF.

This clone was seen a single time. This chain uses TRBV5-1 with TRBJ2-7, with unresolved D. Germline V gene lookup returns CDR1 SGHRS and CDR2 YFSETQ. This CDR3 region has 12 residues. Trimming took off 4 bases at V and 4 bases at J, with 9 bases between the two ends. The CDR3 DNA reads as TGCGCCAGCAGCCAATCTACGTACGAGCAGTACTTC. Protein: CASSQSTYEQYF.

In this sample, this clone turned up a few times. The genes are TRBV5-1 and TRBJ2-7; the match to TRBD2 covers 9 bases. The CDR3 loop spans 13 amino acids. Germline loops: CDR1 SGHRS, CDR2 YFSETQ. The V segment lost 5 bases and the J segment 7 bases; nucleotides outside the gene matches: 7. Here the CDR3 reads CASRASGTGEQYV. CDR3 nucleotides: TGCGCCAGCAGGGCTAGCGGGACGGGAGAGCAGTACGTC.

The chain recombines TRBV5-8 with TRBJ2-3; 9 nucleotides agree with TRBD1. Per germline, CDR1 SGHTS and CDR2 YDEGEE. The junction had 4 bases not matched to a gene; V was cut back by 3 bases and J by 5 bases. This CDR3 has 14 amino acids. CDR3 residues: CASSWGQGRDTQYF. CDR3 sequence (DNA): TGTGCCAGCAGCTGGGGACAGGGACGAGATACGCAGTATTTT.

This clone was recorded once. The V and J genes are TRBV15 and TRBJ1-1, with 8 bases identical to TRBD1. CDR3 length: 15 residues. V lost 7 bases to trimming and J lost 2 bases; unmatched junction nucleotides: 9. Germline V lookup: CDR1 LNHNV, CDR2 YYDKDF (reference sequence). This CDR3 is CATTWGQVGNTEAFF. The CDR3 coding sequence is TGTGCCACCACTTGGGGACAGGTTGGTAACACTGAAGCTTTCTTT.

This clone occurred once. The chain is built from TRBV29-1 and TRBJ1-1; no firm D call. The ends were cut back, 3 bases at V and 7 bases at J, with 12 bases in the middle. CDR3 size: 12 residues. Germline V gene lookup returns CDR1 SQVTM and CDR2 ANQGSEA. CDR3 loop: CSVDPRGFEAFF. The CDR3 coding sequence is TGCAGCGTTGACCCCCGGGGATTTGAAGCTTTCTTT.

The rearrangement links TRBV28 to TRBJ2-1, with 7 bases matching TRBD1. In germline, CDR1 is MDHEN, CDR2 SYDVKM. The CDR3 contains 15 residues. With V trimmed by 5 bases and J by 7 bases, 11 bases remained unmatched. The CDR3 loop is CASSLRQGGLNEQFF. CDR3 bases: TGTGCCAGCAGTCTCCGACAGGGTGGTTTGAATGAGCAGTTCTTC. Supplemented by reference TRBV28 and TRBJ2-1, the full variable domain reads DVKVTQSSRYLVKRTGEKVFLECVQDMDHENMFWYRQDPGLGLRLIYFSYDVKMKEKGDIPEGYSVSREKKERFSLILESASTNQTSMYLCASSLRQGGLNEQFFGPGTRLTVL.

The chain joins TRBV6-5 to TRBJ2-5; TRBD1 matches at 12 bases. V lost 2 bases, J lost 7 bases, and 2 bases stayed unmatched. The CDR3 is 14 amino acids. Germline CDR1 reads MNHEY; CDR2 reads SVGAGI. This CDR3 reads CASSYTGQGATQYF. CDR3 nucleotides: TGTGCCAGCAGTTACACGGGACAGGGGGCGACCCAGTACTTC.

V gene TRBV18 combines with J gene TRBJ1-1; maybe TRBD1 (5 bases). Looked up from germline, CDR1 is KGHSH and CDR2 is LQKENI. The CDR3 runs 14 residues. Trimming took off 2 bases at V and 4 bases at J, with 11 bases between the two ends. CDR3 protein: CASSPSQGGTEAFF. CDR3 DNA: TGTGCCAGCTCACCATCTCAGGGAGGCACTGAAGCTTTCTTT.

The genes are TRBV28 and TRBJ1-5, with TRBD1 matching 12 bases. Trimming cost V 7 bases and J 4 bases; bases outside gene matches: 14. The CDR3 covers 18 residues. The germline V gene encodes CDR1 MDHEN and CDR2 SYDVKM. The CDR3 bases are TGTGCCAGCACGGTGGGACAGGGGGCAACTGTACTTAATCAGCCCCAGCATTTT. Translating it yields CASTVGQGATVLNQPQHF.

This rearrangement joins TRBV19 to TRBJ1-1; no definite D call. Germline V gives CDR1 LNHDA, CDR2 SQIVND (reference sequence). V was cut by 9 bases and J by 1 base, with 6 bases left in between. The CDR3 has 11 amino acids. CDR3 residues: CASKRNTEAFF. The CDR3 nucleotides read TGTGCCAGCAAGAGGAACACTGAAGCTTTCTTT.

This clone turned up a few times. The J gene is TRBJ1-1, the V gene TRBV9; D is perhaps TRBD1 (6 bases). This CDR3 is 13 amino acids long. Germline CDR1 and CDR2: SGDLS and YYNGEE. V dropped 6 bases and J dropped 0 bases, with 9 bases sitting between them. Written as DNA, the CDR3 is TGTGCCAGCAACCAGGGGATGAACACTGAAGCTTTCTTT. Translated: CASNQGMNTEAFF.

The genes are TRBV6-5 and TRBJ1-2, with TRBD1 as a possible D gene (5 bases). The CDR3 is 15 amino acids. Trimming shortened V by 4 bases and J by 5 bases, and 17 bases separated the two germline ends. In germline, CDR1 is MNHEY, CDR2 SVGAGI. This CDR3 reads CASSSGGRAGYGYTF. DNA of the CDR3: TGTGCCAGCAGTTCGGGAGGACGGGCAGGGTATGGCTACACCTTC.